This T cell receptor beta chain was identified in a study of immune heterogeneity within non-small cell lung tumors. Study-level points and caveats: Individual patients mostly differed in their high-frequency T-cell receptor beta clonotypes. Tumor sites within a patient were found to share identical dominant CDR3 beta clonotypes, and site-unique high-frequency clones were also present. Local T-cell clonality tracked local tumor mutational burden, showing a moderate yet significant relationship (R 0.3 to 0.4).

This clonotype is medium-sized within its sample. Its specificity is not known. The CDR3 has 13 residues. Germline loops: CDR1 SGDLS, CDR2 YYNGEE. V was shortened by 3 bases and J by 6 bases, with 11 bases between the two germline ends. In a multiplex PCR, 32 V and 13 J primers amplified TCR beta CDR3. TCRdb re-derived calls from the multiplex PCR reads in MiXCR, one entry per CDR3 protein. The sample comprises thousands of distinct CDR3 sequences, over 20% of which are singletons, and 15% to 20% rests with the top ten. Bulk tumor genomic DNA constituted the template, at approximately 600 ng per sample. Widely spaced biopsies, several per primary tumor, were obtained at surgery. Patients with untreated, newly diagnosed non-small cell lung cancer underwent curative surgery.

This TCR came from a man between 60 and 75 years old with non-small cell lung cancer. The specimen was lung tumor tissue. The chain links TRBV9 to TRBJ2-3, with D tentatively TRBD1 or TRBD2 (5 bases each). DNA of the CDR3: TGTGCCAGCAGCGCCAGCTGGGGGGATACGCAGTATTTT. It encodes CASSASWGDTQYF.